This T cell receptor (beta chain) stems from a study of T cell responses to AZD1222 COVID-19 vaccine (dated by TCRdb to the early 2020s). Some background on the complete study: Because spike-specific TCR depth and breadth did not differ between the two schedules, AZD1222 recipients who got a second dose at roughly 4 weeks were pooled with those who got a second dose at roughly 12 weeks. A total of under 250 trial participants underwent TCR sequencing, of whom about 200 had received two doses of AZD1222 and some 25 had received two doses of the MenACWY control vaccine. Trial participants were enrolled by age into subgroups of 18-55, 56-69 and 70-plus years, and approximately 150, 30 and 60 TCR-sequenced participants, respectively, were included in these subgroups. General findings and caveats noted by the study authors: Conclusions about previously exposed vaccinees are limited, since just 6 or 7 AZD1222 recipients were seropositive for SARS-CoV-2 at baseline. The vaccine-associated CD4 TCRs covered the entire spike protein, and the dominant responses fell in regions 160-218 and 743-854. Because no day 14 peak-response samples were available, repertoires were characterized only after the peak T cell response. The 56-69-year group was small, and its depth increase did not reach significance, likely because of low power. Spike-specific TCR breadth and depth rose significantly after two AZD1222 doses compared with day 0 and with MenACWY recipients. Epitopes outside the regions mutated in the B.1.351 and B.1.1.7 variants were reportedly recognized by nearly half of the unique spike-specific TCRs. Most participants were white British and females outnumbered males, and the authors suggested that clonal diversity may have been underestimated.

The CDR3 starts with the cysteine, ends with the phenylalanine, and has 13 residues. The CDR3 DNA has 39 bases and is translated from base 1. CDR1 is given as SGHRS and CDR2 as YFSETQ, both from the germline V gene. V loses 7 bases of germline sequence and J loses 4 bases, and the interval between the two ends is 11 bases. The CDR3 regions of human TCRbeta chains were analyzed by immunosequencing. Under the source paper's analysis protocol: TCRs in the repertoires were compared against a reference library of SARS-CoV-2-specific TCRs that had been generated with the MIRA antigen-specificity platform. Breadth was defined as the fraction of unique TCRs that were SARS-CoV-2-associated. Depth was defined as the fraction of total T cells that were SARS-CoV-2-associated. Using the MIRA data, every spike-specific TCR was mapped to the spike region that the TCR reacted to and assigned to either a CD4 or a CD8 class. Log10-transformed breadth and depth values were compared by one-way ANOVA with Sidak's multiple comparisons tests. The table comes from immuneACCESS by way of TCRdb, which keeps in-frame sequences with V and J called. Part of the clones is missing from these tables; in studies checked, under half for an unresolved V gene and the rest for unknown reasons. The V and J calls and clone size are taken from that table; D and trimming were inferred from the DNA. The sample profile shows tens of thousands of clones; around nine tenths of them were found once. The ten largest clones take up roughly a tenth of the sample.

A few counts support this clone. It lacks a known antigen. No much larger clone is present one base from it, and per-base qualities are unavailable. This specimen's time point label, interpreted: baseline before first vaccination. Vaccinee samples came from UK trials COV001 and COV002, including a single-blind randomized controlled phase 2/3 trial of AZD1222 (ChAdOx1 nCoV-19) in healthy adults. For TCRbeta chain sequencing, PBMC samples were collected from trial participants at day 0 and at day 28 after the second dose. Recombination connected TRBV5-1 to TRBJ2-2; TRBD2 is a weak D gene call, 5 bases matching. The sequencing here drew on peripheral blood, taken on day 0 of AZD1222 vaccination. This TCR was sampled from an adult in good health. Here the CDR3 is given as CASGESLTGELFF. The nucleotides read TGCGCCAGCGGGGAGAGCCTCACCGGGGAGCTGTTTTTT.